This T cell receptor beta chain was recorded in a study of T-cell reconstitution after alpha-beta-depleted transplantation in children. General observations from the study: T-cell numbers and diversity one year post-transplant derived largely from freshly generated T cells. At day 60, the high TCRbeta diversity found in some patients originated from recipient T cells and thymic progenitors that had survived.

The V gene lost 4 bases and the J gene lost 15 bases, with 18 bases spanning the gap. The germline CDR1 and CDR2 sequences are KGHSH and LQKENI. The CDR3 is 13 amino acids. As it was prepared, the TCRbeta library received unique molecular identifiers. TCRdb itself ran the PCR reads through MiXCR, one entry per CDR3 protein. The data hold over 400,000 distinct CDR3 sequences, with 43% observed a single time. The table lists this clonotype with many counts. As yet, its antigen is unknown. This chain uses TRBV18 with TRBJ1-4; D unclear. The sequences come from PBMCs, collected before TCRalphabeta/CD19-depleted stem cell transplant. This sequence originates from a girl aged 2-10 years with aplastic anemia, due to receive a stem cell transplant. The CDR3 nucleotides read TGTGCCAGCTCACGGCAGAGGCTGGAAAAGGTGTTTTTT. This sequence encodes CASSRQRLEKVFF. The full variable domain, completed using reference TRBV18 and TRBJ1-4, is NAGVMQNPRHLVRRRGQEARLRCSPMKGHSHVYWYRQLPEEGLKFMVYLQKENIIDESGMPKERFSAEFPKEGPSILRIQQVVRGDSAAYFCASSRQRLEKVFFGSGTQLSVL.